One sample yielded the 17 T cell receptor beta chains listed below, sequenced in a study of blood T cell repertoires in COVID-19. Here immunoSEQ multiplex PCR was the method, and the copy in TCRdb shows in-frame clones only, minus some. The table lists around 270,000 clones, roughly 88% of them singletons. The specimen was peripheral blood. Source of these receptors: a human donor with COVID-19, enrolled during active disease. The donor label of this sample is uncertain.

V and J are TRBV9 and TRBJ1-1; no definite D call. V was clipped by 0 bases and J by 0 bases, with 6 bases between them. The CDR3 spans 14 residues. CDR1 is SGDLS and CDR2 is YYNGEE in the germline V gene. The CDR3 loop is CASSVELLNTEAFF. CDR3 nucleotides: TGTGCCAGCAGCGTAGAACTATTGAACACTGAAGCTTTCTTT. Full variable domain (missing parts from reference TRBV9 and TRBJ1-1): DSGVTQTPKHLITATGQRVTLRCSPRSGDLSVYWYQQSLDQGLQFLIQYYNGEERAKGNILERFSAQQFPDLHSELNLSSLELGDSALYFCASSVELLNTEAFFGQGTRLTVV.

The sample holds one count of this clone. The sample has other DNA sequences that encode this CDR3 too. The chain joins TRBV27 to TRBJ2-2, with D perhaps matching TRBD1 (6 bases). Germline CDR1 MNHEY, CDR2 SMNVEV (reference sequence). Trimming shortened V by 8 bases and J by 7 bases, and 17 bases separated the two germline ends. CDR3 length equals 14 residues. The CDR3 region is CASSLTGRNGELFF. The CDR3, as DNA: TGTGCCAGCTCACTGACAGGACGAAACGGGGAGCTGTTTTTT.

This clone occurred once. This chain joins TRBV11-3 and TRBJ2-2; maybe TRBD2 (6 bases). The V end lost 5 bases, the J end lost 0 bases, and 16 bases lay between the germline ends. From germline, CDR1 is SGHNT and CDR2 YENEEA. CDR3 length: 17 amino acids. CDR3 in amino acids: CASSLLGGVANTGELFF. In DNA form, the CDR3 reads TGTGCCAGCAGCCTCCTCGGAGGGGTCGCGAACACCGGGGAGCTGTTTTTT.

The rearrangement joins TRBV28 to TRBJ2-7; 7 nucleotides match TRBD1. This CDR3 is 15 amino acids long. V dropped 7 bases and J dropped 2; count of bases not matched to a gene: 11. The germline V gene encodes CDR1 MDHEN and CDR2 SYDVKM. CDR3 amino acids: CASTPPRTGPYEQYF. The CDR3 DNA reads TGTGCCAGCACCCCTCCCCGGACAGGTCCCTACGAGCAGTACTTC.

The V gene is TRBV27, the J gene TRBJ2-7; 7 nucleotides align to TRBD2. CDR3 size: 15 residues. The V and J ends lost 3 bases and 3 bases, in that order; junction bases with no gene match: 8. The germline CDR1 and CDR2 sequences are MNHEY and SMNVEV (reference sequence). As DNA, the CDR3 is TGTGCCAGCAGTTTCCGGGAGGCCGTAATCTACGAGCAGTACTTC. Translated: CASSFREAVIYEQYF.

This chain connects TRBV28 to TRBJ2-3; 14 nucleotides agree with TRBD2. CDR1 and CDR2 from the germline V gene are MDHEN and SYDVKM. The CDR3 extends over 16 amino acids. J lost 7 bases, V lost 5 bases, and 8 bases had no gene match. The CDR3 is CASSTTSGRAVNTQYF. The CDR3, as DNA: TGTGCCAGCAGTACGACTAGCGGGAGGGCCGTAAATACGCAGTATTTT.

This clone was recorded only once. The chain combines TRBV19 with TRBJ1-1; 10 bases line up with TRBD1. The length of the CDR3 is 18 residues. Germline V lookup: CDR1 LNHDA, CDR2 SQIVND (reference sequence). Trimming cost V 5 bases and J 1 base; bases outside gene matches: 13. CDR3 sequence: CASSARQGAWIRNTEAFF. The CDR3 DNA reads TGTGCCAGTAGTGCCCGACAGGGGGCCTGGATTAGGAACACTGAAGCTTTCTTT.

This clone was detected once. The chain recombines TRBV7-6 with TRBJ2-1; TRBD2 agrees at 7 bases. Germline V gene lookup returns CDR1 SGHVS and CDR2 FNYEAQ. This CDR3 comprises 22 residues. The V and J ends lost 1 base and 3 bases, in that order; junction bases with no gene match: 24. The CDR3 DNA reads TGTGCCAGCAGCTTAGGGGGGGGAAGCAGGGCTAATAGAGGAGAACGCTACAATGAGCAGTTCTTC. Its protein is CASSLGGGSRANRGERYNEQFF.

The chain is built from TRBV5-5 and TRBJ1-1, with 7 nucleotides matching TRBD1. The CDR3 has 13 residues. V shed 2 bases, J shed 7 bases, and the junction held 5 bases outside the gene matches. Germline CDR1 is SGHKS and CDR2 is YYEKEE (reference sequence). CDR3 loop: CASSLGTDLEAFF. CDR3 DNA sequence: TGTGCCAGCAGCTTAGGGACAGACCTTGAAGCTTTCTTT. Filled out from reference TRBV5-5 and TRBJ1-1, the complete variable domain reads DAGVTQSPTHLIKTRGQQVTLRCSPISGHKSVSWYQQVLGQGPQFIFQYYEKEERGRGNFPDRFSARQFPNYSSELNVNALLLGDSALYLCASSLGTDLEAFFGQGTRLTVV.

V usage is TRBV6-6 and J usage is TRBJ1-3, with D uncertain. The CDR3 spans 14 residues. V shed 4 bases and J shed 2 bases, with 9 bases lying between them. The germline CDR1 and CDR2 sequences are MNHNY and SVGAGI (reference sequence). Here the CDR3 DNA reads TGTGCCAGCAGTTCAAACGAGGCTGGAAACACCATATATTTT. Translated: CASSSNEAGNTIYF.

Written as DNA, the CDR3 is TGTGCCAGCAGCCCTAGAAAGGGGCTGAACACTGAAGCTTTCTTT. This gives the protein CASSPRKGLNTEAFF. The rearrangement links TRBV27 to TRBJ1-1, with D perhaps matching TRBD1 (5 bases). Germline lookup yields CDR1 MNHEY and CDR2 SMNVEV (reference sequence). Trimming shortened V by 6 bases and J by 0 bases, and 14 bases separated the two germline ends. The CDR3 totals 15 residues.

CDR3 protein: CASSLNTRGRFGYEQYF. CDR3 nucleotide sequence: TGTGCCAGCAGCTTGAATACTAGGGGGCGCTTTGGCTACGAGCAGTACTTC. This sequence joins TRBV5-8 and TRBJ2-7; the match to TRBD1 covers 7 bases. Looked up from germline, CDR1 is SGHTS and CDR2 is YDEGEE. This CDR3 contains 17 residues. J gave up 3 bases and V 1 base, and 13 bases lay outside the gene matches.

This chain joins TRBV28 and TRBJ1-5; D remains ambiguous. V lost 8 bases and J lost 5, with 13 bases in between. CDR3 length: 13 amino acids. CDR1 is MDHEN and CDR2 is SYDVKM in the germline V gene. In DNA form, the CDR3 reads TGTGCCAGCGACGGGATGCTCGATCAGCCCCAGCATTTT. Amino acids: CASDGMLDQPQHF. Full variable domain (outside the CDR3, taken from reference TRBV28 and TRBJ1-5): DVKVTQSSRYLVKRTGEKVFLECVQDMDHENMFWYRQDPGLGLRLIYFSYDVKMKEKGDIPEGYSVSREKKERFSLILESASTNQTSMYLCASDGMLDQPQHFGDGTRLSIL.

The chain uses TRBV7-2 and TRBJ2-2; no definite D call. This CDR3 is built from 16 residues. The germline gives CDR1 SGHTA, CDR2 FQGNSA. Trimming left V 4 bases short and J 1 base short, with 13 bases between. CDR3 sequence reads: CASSSLPLRNTGELFF. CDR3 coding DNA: TGTGCCAGCAGCTCCCTACCCCTCCGGAACACCGGGGAGCTGTTTTTT.

The CDR3 here is CASSIDLQGQNEQFF. CDR3 sequence (DNA): TGTGCCAGTAGTATAGATCTCCAGGGGCAGAATGAGCAGTTCTTC. V usage is TRBV19 and J usage is TRBJ2-1; TRBD1 is a possible D gene (6 bases). The CDR3 consists of 15 residues. Per germline, CDR1 LNHDA and CDR2 SQIVND (reference sequence). V lost 0 bases to trimming and J lost 7 bases, with 13 bases between them.

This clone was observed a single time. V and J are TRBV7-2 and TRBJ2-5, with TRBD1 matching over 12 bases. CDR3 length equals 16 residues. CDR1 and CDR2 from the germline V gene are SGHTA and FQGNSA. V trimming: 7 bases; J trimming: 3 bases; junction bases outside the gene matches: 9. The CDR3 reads CASTLPGQGAEETQYF. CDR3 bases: TGTGCCAGCACCCTCCCGGGACAGGGGGCGGAAGAGACCCAGTACTTC. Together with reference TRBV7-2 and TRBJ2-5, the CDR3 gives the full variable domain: GAGVSQSPSNKVTEKGKDVELRCDPISGHTALYWYRQSLGQGLEFLIYFQGNSAPDKSGLPSDRFSAERTGGSVSTLTIQRTQQEDSAVYLCASTLPGQGAEETQYFGPGTRLLVL.

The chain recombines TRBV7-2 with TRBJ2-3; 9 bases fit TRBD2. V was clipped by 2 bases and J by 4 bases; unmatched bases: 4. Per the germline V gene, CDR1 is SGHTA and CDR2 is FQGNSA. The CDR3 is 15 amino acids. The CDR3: CASSLNSGSSDTQYF. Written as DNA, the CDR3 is TGTGCCAGCAGCTTAAATAGCGGGAGTTCAGATACGCAGTATTTT.